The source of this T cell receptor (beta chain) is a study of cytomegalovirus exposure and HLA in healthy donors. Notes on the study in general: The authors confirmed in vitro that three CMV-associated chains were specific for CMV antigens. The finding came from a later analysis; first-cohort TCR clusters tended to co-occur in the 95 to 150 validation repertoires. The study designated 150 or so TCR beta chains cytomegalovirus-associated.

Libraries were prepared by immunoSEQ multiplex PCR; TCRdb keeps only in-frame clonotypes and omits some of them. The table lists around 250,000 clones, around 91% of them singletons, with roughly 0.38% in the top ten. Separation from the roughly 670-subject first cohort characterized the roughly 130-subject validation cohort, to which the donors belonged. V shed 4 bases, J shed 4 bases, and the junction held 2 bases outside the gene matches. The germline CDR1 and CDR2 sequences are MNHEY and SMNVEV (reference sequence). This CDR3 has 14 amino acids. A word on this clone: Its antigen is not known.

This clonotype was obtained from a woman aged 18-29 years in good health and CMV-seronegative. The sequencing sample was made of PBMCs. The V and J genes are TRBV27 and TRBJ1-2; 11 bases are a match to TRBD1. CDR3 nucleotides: TGTGCCAGCAGTTCGGGACAGGGGGGCTATGGCTACACCTTC. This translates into CASSSGQGGYGYTF.